Each of the 15 T cell receptor beta chains below was sequenced from the same sample in a study of blood T cell repertoires in COVID-19 (dated by TCRdb to 2020 to 2021). Library preparation used the immunoSEQ multiplex PCR assay. Not all clones reach the TCRdb copy of this immuneACCESS table, which keeps in-frame sequences only. Checked studies attribute under half of the gap to unresolved V genes and leave the rest unexplained. The sample table lists about 110,000 clones, approximately 84% of them with a count of one. The leading ten clones occupy under 4% of the sample. Sample: peripheral blood. Receptor source: a man in his forties with acute or convalescent COVID-19.

This rearrangement joins TRBV4-2 to TRBJ2-1; D not resolved. The CDR3 is made up of 15 amino acids. Trimming took 2 bases from V and 4 from J, leaving 12 bases between them. CDR1 is LGHNA and CDR2 is YNFKEQ in the germline V gene. As DNA, the CDR3 is TGTGCCAGCAGCCAAAGTCCCGAGGCGTACAATGAGCAGTTCTTC. This gives the protein CASSQSPEAYNEQFF.

The V call is TRBV10-2, the J call TRBJ1-3; TRBD1 might be the D (5 bases). Germline V gives CDR1 WSHSY, CDR2 SAAADI. With 6 bases removed from V and 3 bases from J, the gap between germline ends came to 12 bases. This CDR3 is built from 14 residues. In nucleotides, the CDR3 is TGCGCCAGCAGCACGGGGGTATATGGAAACACCATATATTTT. This gives the protein CASSTGVYGNTIYF.

The chain uses TRBV7-9 and TRBJ1-1; D might be TRBD1 (6 bases). Per the germline V gene, CDR1 is SEHNR and CDR2 is FQNEAQ (reference sequence). V was pared by 2 bases and J by 5 bases, with 9 bases between. The CDR3 covers 13 residues. The CDR3 DNA reads TGTGCCAGCAGCTTAAAGGGGGGGACTGAAGCTTTCTTT. Residues: CASSLKGGTEAFF.

The genes are TRBV3-1 (or the pseudogene TRBV3-2) and TRBJ2-7; TRBD2 matches at 12 bases. The V and J ends lost 6 bases and 5 bases, in that order; junction bases with no gene match: 8. The CDR3 covers 15 residues. The germline V gene has CDR1 LGHDT and CDR2 YNNKEL (reference sequence). This chain's CDR3 is CASRRGLAGYDEQYF. CDR3 coding DNA: TGTGCCAGCAGGCGAGGACTAGCGGGGTACGACGAGCAGTACTTC.

CDR3 in DNA: TGTGCCAGCAGCTTGCTTCAGGACACTGAAGCTTTCTTT. Protein: CASSLLQDTEAFF. The genes are TRBV5-4 and TRBJ1-1; D not certain. Per the germline V gene, CDR1 is SGHNT and CDR2 is YYREEE (reference sequence). The V gene lost 1 base and the J gene lost 3 bases, with 7 bases spanning the gap. The CDR3 is 13 amino acids.

Comment on this clone: This sample includes further DNA sequences coding for the same CDR3. The chain couples TRBV11-2 to TRBJ2-7, with D uncertain. Trimming left V 1 base short and J 3 bases short, with 7 bases between. The CDR3 is 13 amino acids. Germline V gives CDR1 SGHAT, CDR2 FQNNGV. This CDR3 is CASSLGLGYEQYF. In DNA, the CDR3 is TGTGCCAGCAGCTTAGGGCTAGGCTACGAGCAGTACTTC.

This clone was detected a few times. The genes are TRBV10-3 and TRBJ1-5; D uncertain. V was trimmed by 4 bases and J by 4 bases, leaving 5 bases between them. This CDR3 is built from 12 residues. Germline V gene lookup returns CDR1 ENHRY and CDR2 SYGVKD. The CDR3 loop is CAISAQNQPQHF. DNA of the CDR3: TGTGCCATCAGTGCCCAGAATCAGCCCCAGCATTTT.

This rearrangement joins TRBV12-3 or TRBV12-4 to TRBJ2-7; weak D call: TRBD1 (5 bases). Trimming pared 5 bases from V and 1 base from J, leaving 9 bases between. This CDR3 is 13 amino acids long. The DNA for the CDR3 is TGTGCCAGCAGTCCACAGGTTTCCTACGAGCAGTACTTC. Residues: CASSPQVSYEQYF.

The gene calls are TRBV18 and TRBJ2-1, with 7 bases identical to TRBD1. Germline CDR1 is KGHSH and CDR2 is LQKENI. V lost 2 bases to trimming and J lost 4 bases; unmatched junction nucleotides: 5. The CDR3 runs 15 residues. CDR3 bases: TGTGCCAGCTCACCAAACCGACAGGGATACAATGAGCAGTTCTTC. Its protein is CASSPNRQGYNEQFF.

The chain has TRBV21-1 and TRBJ2-7; the table's D call, TRBD1, has no DNA check behind it. TRBV21-1 is classified as a pseudogene. The CDR3 has 15 residues. CDR3 residues: CASSKFGQGVHEQYF. The CDR3, as DNA: TGTGCCAGCAGCAAGTTTGGACAGGGAGTGCACGAGCAGTACTTC.

This rearrangement joins TRBV19 to TRBJ2-1; maybe TRBD1 (6 bases). V was cut by 0 bases and J by 5 bases, with 17 bases left in between. This CDR3 has 17 amino acids. Looked up from germline, CDR1 is LNHDA and CDR2 is SQIVND (reference sequence). The CDR3 DNA sequence: TGTGCCAGTAGTATAGATCGGCACAGGGCCTGGGACAATGAGCAGTTCTTC. Its protein product is CASSIDRHRAWDNEQFF.

This chain connects TRBV18 to TRBJ1-1; no reliable D call. The CDR3 loop spans 14 amino acids. Germline V gene lookup returns CDR1 KGHSH and CDR2 LQKENI. V lost 2 bases and J 5 bases, leaving 12 bases between the germline ends. The CDR3 DNA sequence: TGTGCCAGCTCACCAGGGCAGCTTAAGACTGAAGCTTTCTTT. This translates into CASSPGQLKTEAFF.

The chain carries TRBV15 and TRBJ2-3; 13 nucleotides align to TRBD2. CDR3 length: 17 amino acids. With V trimmed by 9 bases and J by 0 bases, 9 bases remained unmatched. Per germline, CDR1 LNHNV and CDR2 YYDKDF (reference sequence). The CDR3 DNA follows: TGTGCCACGGCCTCCGGGACTAGCGGGGCAAGCACAGATACGCAGTATTTT. Translation gives CATASGTSGASTDTQYF. Drawing the rest from reference TRBV15 and TRBJ2-3, the complete variable domain is DAMVIQNPRYQVTQFGKPVTLSCSQTLNHNVMYWYQQKSSQAPKLLFHYYDKDFNNEADTPDNFQSRRPNTSFCFLDIRSPGLGDTAMYLCATASGTSGASTDTQYFGPGTRLTVL.

The gene calls are TRBV29-1 and TRBJ2-7; 8 nucleotides line up with TRBD2. CDR3 size: 13 residues. The germline V gene has CDR1 SQVTM and CDR2 ANQGSEA. The J segment lost 7 bases and the V segment lost 6 bases, leaving 11 bases of the junction unmatched. Written as DNA, the CDR3 is TGCAGCGTCCGGACTAGCAACCTACGGGAGCAGTACTTC. Protein product: CSVRTSNLREQYF.

The V gene is TRBV3-1 (or the pseudogene TRBV3-2), the J gene TRBJ2-1; 8 bases match TRBD2. Germline V gene data show CDR1 as LGHDT and CDR2 as YNNKEL (reference sequence). The J segment lost 7 bases and the V segment lost 1 base, leaving 33 bases of the junction unmatched. The CDR3 has 24 amino acids. CDR3 loop: CASSQVFSFFQNRQTLADPNEQFF. In DNA form, the CDR3 reads TGTGCCAGCAGCCAAGTTTTTTCTTTCTTTCAGAACCGCCAAACACTAGCGGACCCTAATGAGCAGTTCTTC.